This TCR beta chain emerged from a study of blood T cells in healthy people across ages. The V end lost 2 bases, the J end lost 4 bases, and 7 bases lay between the germline ends. The germline V gene has CDR1 KGHDR and CDR2 SFDVKD. The CDR3 has 13 amino acids. Study observations and caveats: Total diversity from one million sequenced T cells was likely underestimated. The study found more naive CD4+ cells and higher diversity in long-lived than aged donors.

For the second PCR, which ran for about 7 to 11 cycles, a sample-barcoded 5' primer and a J-beta primer mix were used. TCRdb recomputed calls from the 5' RACE reads with MiXCR, one row per CDR3 protein. The data show some 1.8 million distinct CDR3 sequences, about 39% seen once. Concerning this clonotype itself: Its matching antigen is unknown.

The rearrangement uses TRBV24-1 and TRBJ1-2; the D gene is possibly TRBD1 (5 bases). Sequencing was carried out using blood. This receptor was obtained from a human donor in good health. This CDR3 reads CATSDWGSYGYTF. The CDR3 region has the DNA TGTGCCACCAGTGATTGGGGGAGCTATGGCTACACCTTC.